A selection of T cell receptor beta chains follows, all from one sample in a study of T cell repertoires in cytomegalovirus infection. Their specific antigens are unknown. TCRdb called the reads again in MiXCR, with one record for every CDR3 protein. Among hundreds of thousands of distinct CDR3 sequences listed, over 25% were seen once. Here the sequenced sample was cultured CD8+ T cells from PBMCs, taken from culture after CMV antigen stimulation. The receptors come from a human donor in good health (CMV status not recorded). Some clones in this sample may be carry-over from other donors' samples. Both conserved end residues are part of each CDR3. A D gene is named only where the DNA matches it firmly. Clone size is not always given. Where it is, it says once, few, many or a class for expanded clones.

d_gene: TRBD1
v_gene: TRBV10-3
j_gene: TRBJ1-2
abundance: few
CDR3aa: CAIRGQIYGYTF
CDR3nt: TGTGCCATCAGGGGACAGATCTATGGCTACACCTTC

d_gene: NA
v_gene: TRBV6-6
j_gene: TRBJ2-1
abundance: few
CDR3aa: CASSIWGGGLDNEQFF
CDR3nt: TGTGCCAGCTCAATTTGGGGCGGGGGCCTAGACAATGAGCAGTTCTTC

d_gene: TRBD2
v_gene: TRBV28
j_gene: TRBJ2-5
abundance: many
CDR3aa: CASSLLAGEETQYF
CDR3nt: TGTGCCAGCAGTTTACTAGCGGGGGAAGAGACCCAGTACTTC

d_gene: NA
v_gene: TRBV4-2
j_gene: TRBJ1-2
abundance: once
CDR3aa: CASSQDGGGYGYTF
CDR3nt: TGTGCCAGCAGCCAAGATGGGGGAGGCTATGGCTACACCTTC

d_gene: NA
v_gene: TRBV6-1
j_gene: TRBJ1-5
abundance: once
CDR3aa: CASSSGPVGNQPQHF
CDR3nt: TGTGCCAGCAGTTCCGGGCCAGTGGGCAATCAGCCCCAGCATTTT

d_gene: TRBD1
v_gene: TRBV5-4
j_gene: TRBJ2-1
abundance: NA
CDR3aa: CASSLYRGFERNEQFF
CDR3nt: TGTGCCAGCAGCTTATACAGGGGATTCGAGCGCAATGAGCAGTTCTTC

d_gene: NA
v_gene: TRBV6-2/TRBV6-3
j_gene: TRBJ1-2
abundance: NA
CDR3aa: CASSFGGMDGYTF
CDR3nt: TGTGCCAGCAGTTTTGGGGGGATGGATGGCTACACCTTC

d_gene: NA
v_gene: TRBV7-2
j_gene: TRBJ1-5
abundance: many
CDR3aa: CASPSIQSNQPQHF
CDR3nt: TGTGCCAGCCCGAGTATACAGAGCAATCAGCCCCAGCATTTT

d_gene: NA
v_gene: TRBV6-4
j_gene: TRBJ1-2
abundance: NA
CDR3aa: CASSPSQRGGANYGYTF
CDR3nt: TGTGCCAGCAGCCCGAGCCAACGGGGGGGAGCTAACTATGGCTACACCTTC

d_gene: TRBD1
v_gene: TRBV7-2
j_gene: TRBJ1-4
abundance: few
CDR3aa: CASSPRGVGNEKLFF
CDR3nt: TGTGCCAGCAGCCCCAGGGGGGTGGGTAATGAAAAACTGTTTTTT

d_gene: NA
v_gene: TRBV6-5
j_gene: TRBJ1-2
abundance: NA
CDR3aa: CASSYSRQGGYTF
CDR3nt: TGTGCCAGCAGTTACTCCCGGCAGGGTGGCTACACCTTC

d_gene: TRBD2
v_gene: TRBV3-1
j_gene: TRBJ2-5
abundance: few
CDR3aa: CASSGFEPMTSGGPLLRETQYF
CDR3nt: TGTGCCAGCAGCGGGTTTGAGCCCATGACTAGCGGGGGGCCTCTCTTACGAGAGACCCAGTACTTC

d_gene: NA
v_gene: TRBV5-4
j_gene: TRBJ1-1
abundance: few
CDR3aa: CASRLGQGGGTEAFF
CDR3nt: TGTGCCAGCAGATTAGGGCAAGGCGGGGGCACTGAAGCTTTCTTT

d_gene: TRBD1
v_gene: TRBV24-1
j_gene: TRBJ2-2
abundance: NA
CDR3aa: CATSPQGATTGELFF
CDR3nt: TGTGCCACCAGTCCGCAGGGGGCAACCACCGGGGAGCTGTTTTTT

d_gene: TRBD1
v_gene: TRBV29-1
j_gene: TRBJ2-1
abundance: NA
CDR3aa: CSVDAQGAYNEQFF
CDR3nt: TGCAGCGTTGATGCCCAGGGGGCCTACAATGAGCAGTTCTTC